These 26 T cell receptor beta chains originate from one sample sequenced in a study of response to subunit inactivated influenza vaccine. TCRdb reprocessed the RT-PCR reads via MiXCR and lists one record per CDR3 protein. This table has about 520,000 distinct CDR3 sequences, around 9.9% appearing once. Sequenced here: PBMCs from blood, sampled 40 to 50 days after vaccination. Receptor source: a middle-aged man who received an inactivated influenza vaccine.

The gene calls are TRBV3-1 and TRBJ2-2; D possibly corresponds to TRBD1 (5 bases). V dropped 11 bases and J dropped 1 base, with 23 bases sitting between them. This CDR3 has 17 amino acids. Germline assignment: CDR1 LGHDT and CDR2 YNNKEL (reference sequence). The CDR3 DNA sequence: TGTGCCTCCACCAAAGGGGTTAGGGCACTGAACACCGGGGAGCTGTTTTTT. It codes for CASTKGVRALNTGELFF.

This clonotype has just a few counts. The CDR3: CASSPRRGRQETQYF. The CDR3 region has the DNA TGTGCCAGCAGCCCCCGGAGGGGGCGCCAAGAGACCCAGTACTTC. The rearrangement uses TRBV7-2 and TRBJ2-5; a weak D match, TRBD1 (7 bases). This CDR3 comprises 15 residues. CDR1 is SGHTA and CDR2 is FQGNSA in the germline V gene. The V end was cut by 5 bases, the J end by 1 base, with 14 bases between.

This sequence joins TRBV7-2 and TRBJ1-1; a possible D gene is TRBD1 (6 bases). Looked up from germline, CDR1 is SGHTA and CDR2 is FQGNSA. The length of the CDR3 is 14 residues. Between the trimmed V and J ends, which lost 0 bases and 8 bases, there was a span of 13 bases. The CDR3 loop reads CASSLASGGYEAFF. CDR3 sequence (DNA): TGTGCCAGCAGCTTAGCGTCGGGGGGCTACGAAGCTTTCTTT.

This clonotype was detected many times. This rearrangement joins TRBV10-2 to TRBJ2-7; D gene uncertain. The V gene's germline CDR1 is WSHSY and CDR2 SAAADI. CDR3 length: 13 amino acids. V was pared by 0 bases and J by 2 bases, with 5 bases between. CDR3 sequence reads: CASSESSPYEQYF. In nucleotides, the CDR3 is TGCGCCAGCAGTGAGTCTAGCCCCTACGAGCAGTACTTC.

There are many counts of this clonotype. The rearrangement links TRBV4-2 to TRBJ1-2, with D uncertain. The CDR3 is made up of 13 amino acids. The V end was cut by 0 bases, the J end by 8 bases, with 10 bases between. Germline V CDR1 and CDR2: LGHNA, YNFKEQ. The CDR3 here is CASSQEGREGYTF. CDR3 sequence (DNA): TGTGCCAGCAGCCAAGAGGGGAGGGAAGGCTACACCTTC.

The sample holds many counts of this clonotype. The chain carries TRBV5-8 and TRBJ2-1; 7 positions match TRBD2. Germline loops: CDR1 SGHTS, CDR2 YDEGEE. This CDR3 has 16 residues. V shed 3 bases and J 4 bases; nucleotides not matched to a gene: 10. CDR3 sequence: CASSYFTGTNYNEQFF. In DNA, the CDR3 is TGTGCCAGCAGCTACTTCACCGGGACTAATTACAATGAGCAGTTCTTC.

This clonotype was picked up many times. The CDR3 is CSVGGTGGWDTEAFF. The CDR3 DNA sequence: TGCAGCGTTGGAGGGACAGGGGGTTGGGACACTGAAGCTTTCTTT. V and J are TRBV29-1 and TRBJ1-1, with 11 nucleotides matching TRBD1. The germline CDR1 and CDR2 sequences are SQVTM and ANQGSEA. CDR3 length: 15 residues. The V segment lost 4 bases and the J segment 3 bases; nucleotides outside the gene matches: 7.

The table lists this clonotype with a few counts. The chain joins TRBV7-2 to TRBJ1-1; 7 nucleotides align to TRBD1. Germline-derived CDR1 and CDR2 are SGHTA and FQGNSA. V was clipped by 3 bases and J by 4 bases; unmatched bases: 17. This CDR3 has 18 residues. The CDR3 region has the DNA TGTGCCAGCAGCTTGGCTCAGGTCGGCAGGGGGAGAGGCACTGAAGCTTTCTTT. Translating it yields CASSLAQVGRGRGTEAFF.

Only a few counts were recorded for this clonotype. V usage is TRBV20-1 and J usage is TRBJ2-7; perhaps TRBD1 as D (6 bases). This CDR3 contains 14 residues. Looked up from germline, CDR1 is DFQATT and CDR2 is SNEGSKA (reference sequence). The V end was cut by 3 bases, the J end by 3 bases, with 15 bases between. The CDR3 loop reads CSASIPLRGYEQYF. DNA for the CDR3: TGCAGTGCTAGTATCCCACTCAGGGGCTACGAGCAGTACTTC.

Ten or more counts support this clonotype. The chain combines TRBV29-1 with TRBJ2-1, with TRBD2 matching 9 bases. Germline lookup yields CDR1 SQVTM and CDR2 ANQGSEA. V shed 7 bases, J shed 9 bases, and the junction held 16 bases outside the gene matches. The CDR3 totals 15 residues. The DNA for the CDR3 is TGCAGCGCTGGGGAGCCTAGCGGGGCCCCGGGTGAGCAGTTCTTC. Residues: CSAGEPSGAPGEQFF.

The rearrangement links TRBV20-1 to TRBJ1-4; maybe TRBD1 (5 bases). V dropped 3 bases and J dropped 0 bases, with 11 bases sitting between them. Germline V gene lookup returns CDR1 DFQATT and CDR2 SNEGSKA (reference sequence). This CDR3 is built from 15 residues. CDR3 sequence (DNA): TGCAGTGCTAGCGGGGCTACAACAACTAATGAAAAACTGTTTTTT. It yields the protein CSASGATTTNEKLFF.

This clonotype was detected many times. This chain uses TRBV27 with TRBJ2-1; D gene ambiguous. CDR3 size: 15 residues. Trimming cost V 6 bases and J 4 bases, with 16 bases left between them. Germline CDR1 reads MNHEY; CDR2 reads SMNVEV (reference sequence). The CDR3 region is CASSPLARQYNEQFF. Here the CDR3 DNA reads TGTGCCAGCAGCCCGCTCGCGCGGCAGTACAATGAGCAGTTCTTC.

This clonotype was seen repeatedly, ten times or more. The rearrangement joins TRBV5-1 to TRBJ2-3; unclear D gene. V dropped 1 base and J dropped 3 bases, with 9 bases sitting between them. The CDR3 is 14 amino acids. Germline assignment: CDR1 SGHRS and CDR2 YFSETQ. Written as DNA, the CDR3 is TGCGCCAGCAGCTTGAGTGGGTATACAGATACGCAGTATTTT. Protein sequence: CASSLSGYTDTQYF.

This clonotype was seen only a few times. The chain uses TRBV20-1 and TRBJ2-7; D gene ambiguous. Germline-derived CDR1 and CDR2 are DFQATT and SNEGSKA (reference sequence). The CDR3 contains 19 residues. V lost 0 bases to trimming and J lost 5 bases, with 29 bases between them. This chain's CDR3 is CSARDLRPGPLDLANEQYF. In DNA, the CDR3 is TGCAGTGCTAGAGATCTCCGGCCAGGCCCCTTAGATCTTGCTAACGAGCAGTACTTC.

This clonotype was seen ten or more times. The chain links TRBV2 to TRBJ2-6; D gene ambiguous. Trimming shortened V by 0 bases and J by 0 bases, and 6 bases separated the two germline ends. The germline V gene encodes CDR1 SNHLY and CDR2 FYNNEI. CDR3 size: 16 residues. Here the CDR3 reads CASSEAGNSGANVLTF. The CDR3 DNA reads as TGTGCCAGCAGTGAAGCGGGCAACTCTGGGGCCAACGTCCTGACTTTC.

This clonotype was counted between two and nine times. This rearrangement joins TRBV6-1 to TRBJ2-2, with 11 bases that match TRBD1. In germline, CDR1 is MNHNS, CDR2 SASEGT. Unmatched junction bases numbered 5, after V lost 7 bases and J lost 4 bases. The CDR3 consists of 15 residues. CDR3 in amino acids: CASNAGTGGTGELFF. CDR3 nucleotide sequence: TGTGCCAGCAACGCGGGGACAGGGGGCACCGGGGAGCTGTTTTTT.

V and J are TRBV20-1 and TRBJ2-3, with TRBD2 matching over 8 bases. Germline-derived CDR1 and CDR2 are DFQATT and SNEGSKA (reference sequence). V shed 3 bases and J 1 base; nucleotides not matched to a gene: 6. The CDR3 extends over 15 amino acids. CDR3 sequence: CSASGTSLGTDTQYF. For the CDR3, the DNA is TGCAGTGCTAGTGGGACTAGTTTGGGCACAGATACGCAGTATTTT.

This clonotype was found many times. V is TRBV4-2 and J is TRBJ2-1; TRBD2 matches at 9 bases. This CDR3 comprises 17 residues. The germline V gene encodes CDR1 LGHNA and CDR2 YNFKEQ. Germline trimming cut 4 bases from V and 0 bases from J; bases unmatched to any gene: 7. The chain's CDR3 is CASSPRLAGISYNEQFF. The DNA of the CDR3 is TGTGCCAGCAGCCCGCGTCTAGCGGGAATCTCCTACAATGAGCAGTTCTTC.

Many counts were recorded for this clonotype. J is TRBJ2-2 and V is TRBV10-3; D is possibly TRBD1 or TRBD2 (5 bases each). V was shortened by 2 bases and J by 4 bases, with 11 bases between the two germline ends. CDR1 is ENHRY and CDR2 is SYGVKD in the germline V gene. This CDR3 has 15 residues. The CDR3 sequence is CAISEARDVTGELFF. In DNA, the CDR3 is TGTGCCATCAGTGAGGCCAGGGACGTCACCGGGGAGCTGTTTTTT.

DNA for the CDR3: TGCAGCGTTGAAGGGCTGGGACTTAGAACGGAGGAGACCCAGTACTTC. It specifies CSVEGLGLRTEETQYF. The chain has TRBV29-1 and TRBJ2-5, with D perhaps TRBD2 (6 bases). V gave up 1 base and J gave up 5 bases, with 20 bases separating them. Germline V gives CDR1 SQVTM, CDR2 ANQGSEA. CDR3 length equals 16 residues.

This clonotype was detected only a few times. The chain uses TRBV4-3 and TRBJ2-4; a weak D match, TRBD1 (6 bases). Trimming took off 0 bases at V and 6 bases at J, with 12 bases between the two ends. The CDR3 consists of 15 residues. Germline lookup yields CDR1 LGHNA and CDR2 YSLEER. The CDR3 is CASSQEKGRGNIQYF. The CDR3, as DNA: TGCGCCAGCAGCCAAGAAAAGGGCAGGGGAAACATTCAGTACTTC.

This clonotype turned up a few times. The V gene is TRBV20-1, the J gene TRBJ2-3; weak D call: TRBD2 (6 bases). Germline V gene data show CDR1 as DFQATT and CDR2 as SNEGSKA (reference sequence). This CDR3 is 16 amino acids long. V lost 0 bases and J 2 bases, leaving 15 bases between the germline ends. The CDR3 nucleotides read TGCAGTGCTAGAGATCCAACTAGCAGCTACACAGATACGCAGTATTTT. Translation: CSARDPTSSYTDTQYF.

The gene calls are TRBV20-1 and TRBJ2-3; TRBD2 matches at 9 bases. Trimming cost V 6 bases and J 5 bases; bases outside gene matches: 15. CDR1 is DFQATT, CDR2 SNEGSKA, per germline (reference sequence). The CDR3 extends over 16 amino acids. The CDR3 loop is CSAPQGASGTVDTQYF. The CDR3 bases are TGCAGTGCCCCACAAGGGGCTAGCGGGACCGTAGATACGCAGTATTTT.

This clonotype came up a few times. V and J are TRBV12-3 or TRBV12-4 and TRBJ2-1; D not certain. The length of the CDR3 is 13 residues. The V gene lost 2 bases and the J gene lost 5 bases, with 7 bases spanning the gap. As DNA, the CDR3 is TGTGCCAGCAGTTTAAACGGAAACAATGAGCAGTTCTTC. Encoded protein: CASSLNGNNEQFF.

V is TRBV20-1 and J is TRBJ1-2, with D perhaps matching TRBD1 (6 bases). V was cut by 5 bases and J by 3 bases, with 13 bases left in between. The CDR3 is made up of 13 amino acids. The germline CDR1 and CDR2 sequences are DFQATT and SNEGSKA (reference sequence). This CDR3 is CSAASDSDYGYTF. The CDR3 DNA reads TGCAGTGCTGCGTCGGACAGCGACTATGGCTACACCTTC.

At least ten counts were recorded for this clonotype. This chain's CDR3 is CATSRDRGRGSEQYF. Here the CDR3 DNA reads TGTGCCACCAGCAGAGATCGGGGAAGGGGTAGCGAGCAGTACTTC. The V call is TRBV15, the J call TRBJ2-7; tentatively, D is TRBD1 or TRBD2 (5 bases each). Trimming took 0 bases from V and 6 from J, leaving 15 bases between them. Per the germline V gene, CDR1 is LNHNV and CDR2 is YYDKDF (reference sequence). The CDR3 has 15 amino acids. Looking up the rest from reference TRBV15 and TRBJ2-7 gives the full variable domain: DAMVIQNPRYQVTQFGKPVTLSCSQTLNHNVMYWYQQKSSQAPKLLFHYYDKDFNNEADTPDNFQSRRPNTSFCFLDIRSPGLGDTAMYLCATSRDRGRGSEQYFGPGTRLTVT.